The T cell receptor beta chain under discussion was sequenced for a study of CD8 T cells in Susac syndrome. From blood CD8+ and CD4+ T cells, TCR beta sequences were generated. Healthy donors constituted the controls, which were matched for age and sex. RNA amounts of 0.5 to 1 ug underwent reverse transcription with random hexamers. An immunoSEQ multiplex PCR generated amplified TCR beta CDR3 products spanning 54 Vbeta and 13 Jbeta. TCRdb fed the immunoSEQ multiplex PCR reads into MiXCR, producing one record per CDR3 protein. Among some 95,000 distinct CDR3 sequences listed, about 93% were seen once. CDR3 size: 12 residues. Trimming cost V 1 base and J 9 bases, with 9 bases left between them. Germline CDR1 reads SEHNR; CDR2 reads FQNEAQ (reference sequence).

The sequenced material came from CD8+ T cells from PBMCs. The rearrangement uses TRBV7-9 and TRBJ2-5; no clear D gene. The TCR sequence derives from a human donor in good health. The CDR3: CASSLVPRAQYF. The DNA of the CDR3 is TGTGCCAGCAGCTTAGTTCCTCGGGCCCAGTACTTC.